This note documents a single T cell receptor (beta chain) sequence. Its cognate antigen is unknown. V lost 3 bases and J lost 3, with 15 bases in between. The germline V gene has CDR1 SGHVS and CDR2 FQNEAQ. The CDR3 is 15 residues long. The entry originates in a study of T cells in localized non-small cell lung cancer. Findings of the study overall: There were a median around 57 of the top 100 tumor clones appearing in adjacent lung.

The table came from immunoSEQ multiplex PCR; TCRdb's copy has only in-frame clones and leaves some out. The table lists tens of thousands of clones, 84% of them singletons. The specimen comprised peripheral blood, sampled before any cancer treatment. V is TRBV7-8 and J is TRBJ2-7; possible D gene TRBD2, 6 bases. This receptor was identified in a man between 40 and 70 years old with stage I lung adenocarcinoma. This chain's CDR3 is CASSLEGGQGYEQYF. The CDR3 bases are TGTGCCAGCAGCTTGGAGGGAGGTCAAGGCTACGAGCAGTACTTC.